One sample yielded the 20 T cell receptor beta chains listed below, sequenced in a study of beta chain features in type 1 diabetes. The isolated RNA, all of it, was reverse transcribed, so expressed TCRB transcripts were what got sequenced. The assay was immunoSEQ multiplex PCR, and TCRdb's table has in-frame clones only and misses some. The sample gives some 240,000 clones, 16% of which show up once; 0.065% to 0.1% is in the top ten. Their specific antigens are unknown. General study points: Shorter TCRB CDR3s, moderately but significantly so, marked every one of the four CD4+ subsets in Type 1 diabetes patients.

Material: naive CD4+ T cells from blood. Receptors were obtained from a man aged 25 to 45 with type 1 diabetes.

This rearrangement joins TRBV6-5 to TRBJ2-7, with no clear D. V lost 5 bases to trimming and J lost 3 bases, with 11 bases between them. The germline V gene has CDR1 MNHEY and CDR2 SVGAGI. The CDR3 is 13 amino acids. CDR3 bases: TGTGCCAGCAGTCTCGACTTAAACTACGAGCAGTACTTC. Its translation: CASSLDLNYEQYF.

This clone has just a few counts. The V and J genes are TRBV18 and TRBJ2-5; 10 nucleotides line up with TRBD1. Trimming at V came to 2 bases and at J to 12 bases, leaving 0 bases not matched to a gene. Germline CDR1 reads KGHSH; CDR2 reads LQKENI. The CDR3 is 11 residues long. The CDR3 protein is CASSPGQGEYF. CDR3 in DNA: TGTGCCAGCTCACCAGGACAGGGGGAGTACTTC.

This clone was counted a few times. The chain couples TRBV30 to TRBJ1-2; TRBD1 matches at 8 bases. Looked up from germline, CDR1 is GTSNPN and CDR2 is SVGIG (reference sequence). Unmatched junction bases numbered 8, after V lost 7 bases and J lost 4 bases. The CDR3 consists of 13 residues. In DNA form, the CDR3 reads TGTGCCTCGACTCAGGGGGCGGGCTATGGCTACACCTTC. Residues: CASTQGAGYGYTF.

This clone has only a few counts. Here the CDR3 reads CASSWNSGVSYEQYF. The CDR3 DNA follows: TGCGCCAGCAGCTGGAATTCAGGGGTCTCGTACGAGCAGTACTTC. The V and J genes are TRBV5-1 and TRBJ2-7; the D gene is possibly TRBD1 (6 bases). The CDR3 is 15 amino acids. V was clipped by 3 bases and J by 4 bases, with 17 bases between them. Germline-derived CDR1 and CDR2 are SGHRS and YFSETQ.

The chain is built from TRBV5-1 and TRBJ2-5; D is undetermined. CDR3 length: 13 residues. Germline lookup yields CDR1 SGHRS and CDR2 YFSETQ. Trimming removed 1 base from V and 2 bases from J, with 6 bases in between. The CDR3 region has the DNA TGCGCCAGCAGCTTGAACGATCAAGAGACCCAGTACTTC. It is translated as CASSLNDQETQYF.

This chain connects TRBV23-1 to TRBJ1-2; D uncertain. TRBV23-1 is reported as an ORF; its role is uncertain. Trimming pared 0 bases from V and 5 bases from J, leaving 22 bases between. This CDR3 contains 18 residues. This CDR3 is CASSQSLKGRECGYGYTF. The CDR3, as DNA: TGCGCCAGCAGTCAATCCTTAAAAGGGAGGGAATGTGGATATGGCTACACCTTC.

The chain couples TRBV27 to TRBJ1-1; maybe TRBD1 (5 bases). The CDR3 is made up of 14 amino acids. With 8 bases removed from V and 5 bases from J, the gap between germline ends came to 18 bases. CDR1 is MNHEY, CDR2 SMNVEV, per germline (reference sequence). The CDR3 spells CASRRLRDGTEAFF. The CDR3 nucleotides are TGTGCCAGCCGACGCCTCCGGGACGGTACTGAAGCTTTCTTT.

This chain links TRBV28 with TRBJ2-7, with 11 bases fitting TRBD2. The CDR3 runs to 16 residues. The V and J ends lost 4 bases and 0 bases, in that order; junction bases with no gene match: 5. Germline V gene data show CDR1 as MDHEN and CDR2 as SYDVKM. CDR3 loop: CASSSPSGRSSYEQYF. The CDR3 nucleotides read TGTGCCAGCAGTTCCCCTAGCGGGAGGAGCTCCTACGAGCAGTACTTC.

The rearrangement joins TRBV29-1 to TRBJ2-6; D perhaps matches TRBD2 (6 bases). Trimming shortened V by 4 bases and J by 4 bases, and 17 bases separated the two germline ends. The CDR3 runs to 16 residues. Germline lookup yields CDR1 SQVTM and CDR2 ANQGSEA. CDR3 coding DNA: TGCAGCGTTGTTCAGGTCGGGGGTACAGGGGCCAACGTCCTGACTTTC. Amino acids: CSVVQVGGTGANVLTF.

This clone was recorded a few times. The genes are TRBV29-1 and TRBJ1-1, with D maybe TRBD1 (6 bases). The V end was cut by 4 bases, the J end by 1 base, with 10 bases between. Germline V gives CDR1 SQVTM, CDR2 ANQGSEA. CDR3 length equals 13 residues. CDR3 loop: CSVGVQGNTEAFF. Here the CDR3 DNA reads TGCAGCGTTGGGGTACAGGGGAACACTGAAGCTTTCTTT.

This clone was observed a few times. The rearrangement links TRBV5-1 to TRBJ2-3; D perhaps matches TRBD2 (5 bases). Trimming shortened V by 1 base and J by 1 base, and 13 bases separated the two germline ends. Germline CDR1 is SGHRS and CDR2 is YFSETQ. The CDR3 is 16 residues long. This chain's CDR3 is CASSLRAKRGTDTQYF. DNA for the CDR3: TGCGCCAGCAGCTTGAGAGCGAAGAGGGGCACAGATACGCAGTATTTT.

This clone was picked up a small number of times. V and J are TRBV13 and TRBJ2-7; D is ambiguous. Germline CDR1 is PRHDT and CDR2 is FYEKMQ (reference sequence). Trimming stripped 6 bases from V and 6 bases from J, with 12 bases between. CDR3 length equals 12 residues. The CDR3 here is CASSLYGFEQYF. The DNA of the CDR3 is TGTGCCAGCAGTCTCTACGGGTTCGAGCAGTACTTC.

This clone appeared once. The CDR3 nucleotides are TGTGCCAGCAGCTTAGCCGGGACCGAGCAGTTCTTC. Translating it yields CASSLAGTEQFF. The rearrangement uses TRBV11-2 and TRBJ2-1; D is possibly TRBD1 or TRBD2 (5 bases each). V lost 1 base to trimming and J lost 10 bases, with 8 bases between them. Per germline, CDR1 SGHAT and CDR2 FQNNGV. The CDR3 has 12 residues.

In its sample, this clone was seen a few times. The chain is built from TRBV4-1 and TRBJ2-7, with TRBD2 matching 9 bases. The CDR3 is 16 amino acids. The V gene end was trimmed by 1 base and the J gene end by 7 bases; junction bases not matched to a gene: 11. The germline V gene encodes CDR1 MGHRA and CDR2 YSYEKL. CDR3 region: CASSQGLSGRSWEQYF. DNA of the CDR3: TGCGCCAGCAGCCAAGGGCTTAGCGGGAGATCGTGGGAGCAGTACTTC.

This clone was recorded a few times. This chain joins TRBV7-9 and TRBJ2-7; D might be TRBD1 (6 bases). Germline V lookup: CDR1 SEHNR, CDR2 FQNEAQ (reference sequence). Deletions cut 4 bases from V and 5 bases from J, with 9 bases between. CDR3 size: 12 residues. The CDR3 loop is CASSSTGNEQYF. Here the CDR3 DNA reads TGTGCCAGCAGCTCCACAGGGAACGAGCAGTACTTC.

This clone was observed a few times. The rearrangement links TRBV29-1 to TRBJ1-2, with D possibly TRBD1 on 6 matching bases. The V end lost 6 bases, the J end lost 0 bases, and 11 bases lay between the germline ends. From germline, CDR1 is SQVTM and CDR2 ANQGSEA. CDR3 size: 13 residues. As DNA, the CDR3 is TGCAGCGTCTGGACAGCTACTAACTATGGCTACACCTTC. The encoded protein is CSVWTATNYGYTF.

This clone was seen more than once but under ten times. V usage is TRBV12-5 and J usage is TRBJ2-2; the match to TRBD2 covers 11 bases. Germline CDR1 LGHNT, CDR2 FRNRAP. This CDR3 is built from 16 residues. Trimming at V came to 6 bases and at J to 4 bases, leaving 7 bases not matched to a gene. The CDR3: CASGLVAGGITGELFF. CDR3 coding DNA: TGTGCTAGTGGCCTTGTAGCGGGAGGGATCACCGGGGAGCTGTTTTTT.

The gene calls are TRBV10-3 and TRBJ2-7, with a possible D match to TRBD1 (5 bases). The CDR3 runs to 14 residues. Germline V gene sequence: CDR1 ENHRY, CDR2 SYGVKD. The germline V and J ends were trimmed by 2 bases and 4 bases, with 12 bases remaining between them. The CDR3 region has the DNA TGTGCCATCAGTGAGACAGGAACCTCTTACGAGCAGTACTTC. It encodes CAISETGTSYEQYF.

The chain carries TRBV10-3 and TRBJ2-3; D is ambiguous. Germline values: CDR1 ENHRY, CDR2 SYGVKD. The V end lost 4 bases, the J end lost 6 bases, and 8 bases lay between the germline ends. The CDR3 has 12 residues. The CDR3 spells CAISVETDTQYF. CDR3 DNA: TGTGCCATCAGTGTCGAAACGGATACGCAGTATTTT.

This clone was recorded a few times. This chain links TRBV30 with TRBJ1-1, with unresolved D. The CDR3 covers 14 residues. V was shortened by 0 bases and J by 4 bases, with 12 bases between the two germline ends. Germline loops: CDR1 GTSNPN, CDR2 SVGIG (reference sequence). The CDR3 protein is CAWSVLGVGTEAFF. As DNA, the CDR3 is TGTGCCTGGAGTGTACTCGGGGTAGGCACTGAAGCTTTCTTT.